Here is one T cell receptor (beta chain) with its context. In germline, CDR1 is MNHNY, CDR2 SVGAGI (reference sequence). The CDR3 length is 14 residues. Trimming removed 6 bases from V and 11 bases from J, with 20 bases in between. These data are taken from a study of sequential checkpoint blockade in melanoma. Treatment denoted: randomized to nivolumab then ipilimumab (arm A) or the reverse (arm B). Live CD3+CD8+ CD19− CD56− cells were sorted from PBMCs. Profiled with immunoSEQ multiplex PCR; TCRdb holds only in-frame clones, not every one. The sample lists 4,000 to 6,000 clones, approximately 72% occurring once.

The rearrangement uses TRBV6-6 and TRBJ1-5, with D possibly TRBD1 on 6 matching bases. The sample was CD8+ T cells sorted from blood (inferred from file names), taken from a patient given nivolumab and ipilimumab in sequence. The TCR comes from a human donor with melanoma. The CDR3 reads CASRPDSWRGAQHF. DNA for the CDR3: TGTGCCAGCAGACCGGACAGTTGGCGAGGAGCCCAGCATTTT.